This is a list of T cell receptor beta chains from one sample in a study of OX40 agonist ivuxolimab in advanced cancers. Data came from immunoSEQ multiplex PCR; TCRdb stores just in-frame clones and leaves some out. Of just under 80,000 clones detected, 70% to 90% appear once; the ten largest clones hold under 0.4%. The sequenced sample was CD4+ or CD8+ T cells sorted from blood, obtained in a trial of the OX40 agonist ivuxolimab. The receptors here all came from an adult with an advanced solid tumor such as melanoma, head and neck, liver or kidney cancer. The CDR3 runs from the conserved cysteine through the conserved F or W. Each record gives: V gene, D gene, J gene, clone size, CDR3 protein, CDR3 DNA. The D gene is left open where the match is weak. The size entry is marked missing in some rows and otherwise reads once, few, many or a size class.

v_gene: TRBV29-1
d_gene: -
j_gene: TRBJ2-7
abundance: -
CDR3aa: CSVVERSSPYEQYF
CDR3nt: TGCAGCGTTGTAGAGCGCTCGAGCCCCTACGAGCAGTACTTC

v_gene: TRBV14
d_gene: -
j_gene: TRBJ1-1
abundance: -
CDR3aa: CASSQDRVTEAFF
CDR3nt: TGTGCCAGCAGCCAAGACAGGGTTACTGAAGCTTTCTTT

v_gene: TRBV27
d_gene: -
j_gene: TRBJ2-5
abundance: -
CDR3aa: CASSSSQETQYF
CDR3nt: TGTGCCAGCAGTTCCTCTCAAGAGACCCAGTACTTC

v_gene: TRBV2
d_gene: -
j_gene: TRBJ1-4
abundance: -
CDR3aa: CASIITGLNEKLFF
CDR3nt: TGTGCCAGCATTATTACAGGACTGAATGAAAAACTGTTTTTT

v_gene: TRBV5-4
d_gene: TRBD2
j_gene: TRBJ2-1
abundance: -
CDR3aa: CASRVELAGGNEQFF
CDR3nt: TGTGCCAGCAGAGTTGAGCTAGCGGGAGGGAATGAGCAGTTCTTC

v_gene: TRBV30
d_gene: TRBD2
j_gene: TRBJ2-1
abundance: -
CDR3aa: CAWSVGTSAAYNEQFF
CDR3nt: TGTGCCTGGAGTGTAGGGACTAGCGCGGCCTACAATGAGCAGTTCTTC

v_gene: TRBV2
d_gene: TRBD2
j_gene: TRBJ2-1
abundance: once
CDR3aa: CASSYYEGTSGYNEQFF
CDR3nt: TGTGCCAGCAGTTACTACGAAGGGACTAGCGGCTACAATGAGCAGTTCTTC

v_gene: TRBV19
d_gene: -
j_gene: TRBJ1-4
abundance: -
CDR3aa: CASQWTLNEKLFF
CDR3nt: TGTGCCAGCCAATGGACGCTGAATGAAAAACTGTTTTTT

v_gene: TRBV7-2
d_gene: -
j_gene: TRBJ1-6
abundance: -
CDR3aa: CASSLESVSPLHF
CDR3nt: TGTGCCAGCAGCTTAGAGTCTGTCTCACCCCTCCACTTT

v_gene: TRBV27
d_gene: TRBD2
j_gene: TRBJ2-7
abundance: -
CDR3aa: CASFPTGEGQGEQYF
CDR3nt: TGTGCCAGCTTTCCAACGGGGGAGGGCCAGGGTGAGCAGTACTTC

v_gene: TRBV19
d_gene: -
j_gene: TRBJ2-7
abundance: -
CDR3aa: CASSIQGAYEQYF
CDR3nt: TGTGCCAGTAGTATCCAGGGCGCCTACGAGCAGTACTTC

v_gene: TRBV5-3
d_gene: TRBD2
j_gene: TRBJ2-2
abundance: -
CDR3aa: CARSWGTSGRNTGELFF
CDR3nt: TGTGCCAGAAGCTGGGGGACTAGCGGGAGGAACACCGGGGAGCTGTTTTTT

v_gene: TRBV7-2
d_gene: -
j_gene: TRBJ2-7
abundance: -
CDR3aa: CASSKGRTYEQYF
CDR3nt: TGTGCCAGCAGCAAAGGACGGACCTACGAGCAGTACTTC

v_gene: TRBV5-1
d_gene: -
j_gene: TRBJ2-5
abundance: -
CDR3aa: CASSSKETQYF
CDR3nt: TGCGCCAGCAGTTCCAAAGAGACCCAGTACTTC

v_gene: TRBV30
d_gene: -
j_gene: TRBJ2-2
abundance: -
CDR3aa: CAWSEWWETGELFF
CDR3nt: TGTGCCTGGAGTGAATGGTGGGAGACCGGGGAGCTGTTTTTT

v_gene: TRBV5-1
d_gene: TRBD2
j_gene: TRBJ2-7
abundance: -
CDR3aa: CASSLAAGGSSYEQYF
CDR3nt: TGCGCCAGCAGCTTGGCCGCGGGCGGGAGCTCCTACGAGCAGTACTTC

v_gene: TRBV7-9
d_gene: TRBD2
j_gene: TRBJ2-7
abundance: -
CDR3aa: CASSPRGLAGGGEQYF
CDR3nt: TGTGCCAGCAGCCCGAGGGGACTAGCGGGAGGAGGCGAGCAGTACTTC

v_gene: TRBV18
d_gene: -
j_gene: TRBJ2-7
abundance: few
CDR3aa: CASSPPFGPQYF
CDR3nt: TGTGCCAGCTCACCACCCTTTGGACCGCAGTACTTC

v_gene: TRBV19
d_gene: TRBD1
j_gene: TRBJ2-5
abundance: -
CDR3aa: CASSTGGMGETQYF
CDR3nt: TGTGCCAGTAGTACAGGGGGCATGGGGGAGACCCAGTACTTC

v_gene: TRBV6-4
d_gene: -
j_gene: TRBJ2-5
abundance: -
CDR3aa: CASSVTEPVQETQYF
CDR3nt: TGTGCCAGCAGTGTCACGGAACCCGTCCAAGAGACCCAGTACTTC

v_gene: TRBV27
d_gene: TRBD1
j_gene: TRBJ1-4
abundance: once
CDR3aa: CASSSPGQGNEKLFF
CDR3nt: TGTGCCAGCAGCTCTCCGGGACAGGGGAATGAAAAACTGTTTTTT

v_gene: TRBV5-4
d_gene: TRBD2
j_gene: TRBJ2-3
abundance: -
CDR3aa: CASSSAGVPDTQYF
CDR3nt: TGTGCCAGCAGCTCTGCGGGAGTACCAGATACGCAGTATTTT

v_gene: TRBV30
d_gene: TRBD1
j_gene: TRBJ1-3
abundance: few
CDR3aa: CAWSRTGTGNTIYF
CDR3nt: TGTGCCTGGAGCAGGACAGGGACTGGAAACACCATATATTTT

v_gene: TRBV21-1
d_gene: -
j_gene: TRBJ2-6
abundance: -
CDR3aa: CASNPLNPGQFPATAGANVLTF
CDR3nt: TGTGCCAGCAACCCACTAAACCCGGGACAGTTCCCAGCGACCGCTGGGGCCAACGTCCTGACTTTC

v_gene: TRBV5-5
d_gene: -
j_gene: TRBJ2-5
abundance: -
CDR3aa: CASSGQETQYF
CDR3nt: TGTGCCAGCAGCGGGCAAGAGACCCAGTACTTC

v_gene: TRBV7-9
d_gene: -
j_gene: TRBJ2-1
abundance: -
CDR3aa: CASSLAKHEQFF
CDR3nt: TGTGCCAGCAGCTTAGCGAAACATGAGCAGTTCTTC

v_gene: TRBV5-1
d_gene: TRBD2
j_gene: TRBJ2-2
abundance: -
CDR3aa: CASSPRTSGYTGELFF
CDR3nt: TGCGCCAGCAGCCCCAGGACTAGCGGGTACACCGGGGAGCTGTTTTTT

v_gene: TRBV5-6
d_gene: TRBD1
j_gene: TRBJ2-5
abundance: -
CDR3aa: CASSRDRAGETQYF
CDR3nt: TGTGCCAGCAGTCGGGACAGGGCTGGTGAGACCCAGTACTTC

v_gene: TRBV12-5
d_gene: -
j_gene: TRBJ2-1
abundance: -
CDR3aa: CASGLVAFF
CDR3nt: TGTGCTAGTGGTTTGGTCGCGTTCTTC

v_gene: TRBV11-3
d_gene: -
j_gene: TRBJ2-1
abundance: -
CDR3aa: CASSHSHNEQFF
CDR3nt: TGTGCCAGCAGCCATTCTCACAATGAGCAGTTCTTC

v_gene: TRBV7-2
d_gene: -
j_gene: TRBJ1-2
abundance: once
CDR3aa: CASSPLGPGPRNYGYTF
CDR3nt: TGTGCCAGCAGCCCTTTAGGGCCGGGACCGCGAAACTATGGCTACACCTTC

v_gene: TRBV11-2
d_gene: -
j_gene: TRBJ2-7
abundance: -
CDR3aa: CASSLQNYEQYF
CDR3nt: TGTGCCAGCAGCTTACAGAATTACGAGCAGTACTTC

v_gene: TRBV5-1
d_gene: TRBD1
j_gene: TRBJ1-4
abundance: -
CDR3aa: CASSIGTANEKLFF
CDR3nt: TGCGCCAGCAGCATCGGGACAGCAAATGAAAAACTGTTTTTT

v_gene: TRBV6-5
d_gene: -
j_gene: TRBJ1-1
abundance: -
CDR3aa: CASSYQGWTEAFF
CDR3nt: TGTGCCAGCAGTTATCAGGGATGGACTGAAGCTTTCTTT

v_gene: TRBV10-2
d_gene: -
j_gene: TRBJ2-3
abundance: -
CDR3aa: CASSVRAGGLPSTDTQYF
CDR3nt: TGCGCCAGCAGTGTCCGAGCCGGGGGATTACCCAGCACAGATACGCAGTATTTT

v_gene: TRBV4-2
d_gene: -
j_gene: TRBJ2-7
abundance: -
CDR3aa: CASSQDPSSFEQYF
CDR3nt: TGTGCCAGCAGCCAAGACCCTAGCAGTTTCGAGCAGTACTTC

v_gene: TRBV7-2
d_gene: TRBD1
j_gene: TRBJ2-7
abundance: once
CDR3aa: CASSAGQGANEQYF
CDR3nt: TGTGCCAGCAGCGCCGGACAGGGGGCGAACGAGCAGTACTTC

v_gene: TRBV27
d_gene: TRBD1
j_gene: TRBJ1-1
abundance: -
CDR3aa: CASSFDRGTEAFF
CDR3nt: TGTGCCAGCAGTTTTGACAGGGGTACTGAAGCTTTCTTT